What follows are 8 T cell receptor beta chains derived from one specimen sequenced in a study of shared clonotypes between healthy human individuals. Profiled with immunoSEQ multiplex PCR; TCRdb holds only in-frame clones, not every one. The repertoire holds about 2.2 million clones, with around 93% as singletons. Positive CCR7 selection of CD45RO-negative cells yielded the naive CD8 cells, and terminally differentiated effector memory CD45RA+ cells were excluded. The sample consisted of naive CD8+ T cells from PBMCs. The source of these receptors is a man between 18 and 35 years old in good health. Some clones in this sample may be carry-over from other donors' samples.

The rearrangement links TRBV7-9 to TRBJ2-1; 12 nucleotides line up with TRBD2. The length of the CDR3 is 18 residues. J lost 5 bases, V lost 3 bases, and 11 bases had no gene match. Germline assignment: CDR1 SEHNR and CDR2 FQNEAQ (reference sequence). The chain's CDR3 is CASSFGPSGRAVHNEQFF. CDR3 DNA sequence: TGTGCCAGCAGCTTCGGTCCTAGCGGGAGGGCGGTCCACAATGAGCAGTTCTTC.

The CDR3 reads CATSFIRGATSRYEQYF. CDR3 nucleotides: TGTGCCACCTCTTTCATTCGGGGGGCAACCTCTCGCTACGAGCAGTACTTC. The rearrangement links TRBV28 to TRBJ2-7, with D perhaps matching TRBD2 (7 bases). Between the trimmed V and J ends, which lost 10 bases and 3 bases, there was a span of 28 bases. The CDR3 is made up of 17 amino acids. From germline, CDR1 is MDHEN and CDR2 SYDVKM.

The J gene is TRBJ2-7, the V gene TRBV7-9, with 8 bases lining up with TRBD1. Germline CDR1 and CDR2: SEHNR and FQNEAQ (reference sequence). Losses at the gene ends were 8 bases for V and 6 bases for J; bases not matched to a gene: 12. This CDR3 spans 14 amino acids. This CDR3 is CASLRVGQGAEQYF. CDR3 nucleotide sequence: TGTGCCAGCTTACGTGTAGGACAGGGTGCCGAGCAGTACTTC.

J is TRBJ1-1 and V is TRBV5-4; TRBD1 agrees at 8 bases. This CDR3 comprises 16 residues. Germline CDR1 reads SGHNT; CDR2 reads YYREEE (reference sequence). V was pared by 0 bases and J by 1 base, with 5 bases of the junction left unmatched. The CDR3 sequence: CASSLESGQGNTEAFF. The DNA for the CDR3 is TGTGCCAGCAGCTTGGAAAGCGGACAGGGGAACACTGAAGCTTTCTTT.

This clone was seen once. The chain is built from TRBV6-5 and TRBJ2-7, with a tentative D call TRBD2 (6 bases). V dropped 6 bases and J dropped 3 bases, with 9 bases sitting between them. CDR1 and CDR2 (germline): MNHEY, SVGAGI. The CDR3 loop spans 12 amino acids. CDR3 loop: CASSTGDYEQYF. CDR3 nucleotide sequence: TGTGCCAGCAGCACGGGGGACTACGAGCAGTACTTC.

The CDR3 bases are TGTGCCAGCAGGGACTTTGGGCTTGGCTATGGCTACACCTTC. Protein sequence: CASRDFGLGYGYTF. The chain combines TRBV6-1 with TRBJ1-2; D gene uncertain. This CDR3 contains 14 residues. V lost 6 bases and J 4 bases, leaving 15 bases between the germline ends. Germline-derived CDR1 and CDR2 are MNHNS and SASEGT.

V and J are TRBV5-1 and TRBJ2-5; D possibly corresponds to TRBD1 (6 bases). Matching the DNA end better, TRBJ2-7 makes the J call doubtful. This CDR3 region has 12 residues. CDR1 SGHRS and CDR2 YFSETQ come from the germline V gene. The CDR3 DNA reads as TGCGCCAGCAGCGGGGGACACTACGAGCAGTACTTC. Protein: CASSGGHYEQYF.

The chain joins TRBV7-9 to TRBJ2-2; possible D gene TRBD2, 6 bases. Germline CDR1 SEHNR, CDR2 FQNEAQ (reference sequence). CDR3 size: 13 residues. V was clipped by 5 bases and J by 8 bases, with 12 bases between them. CDR3 residues: CASSPGLRGELFF. The CDR3 coding sequence is TGTGCCAGCAGCCCTGGACTAAGAGGGGAGCTGTTTTTT.